These T cell receptor beta chains were read from a single sample in a study of blood T cell repertoires in COVID-19. The table came from immunoSEQ multiplex PCR; TCRdb's copy has only in-frame clones and leaves some out. The data show fewer than 300,000 clones, around 83% seen once. Sequencing input: peripheral blood. Receptors were obtained from a man older than 75 with acute or convalescent COVID-19. The CDR3 runs from the conserved cysteine through the conserved F or W. The D gene is left open where the match is weak. Rows give clone size only sometimes, using once, few, many, or a class for an expanded clone.

abundance	d_gene	len	v_gene	j_gene	CDR3nt	CDR3aa
-	TRBD1	18	TRBV5-1	TRBJ2-6	TGCGCCAGCAGCTTGGCGACAGGGGGTAGCTCTGGGGCCAACGTCCTGACTTTC	CASSLATGGSSGANVLTF
-	TRBD2	15	TRBV5-1	TRBJ2-5	TGCGCCAGCAGCGGGCTAGCGGGGGAAGGGGAGACCCAGTACTTC	CASSGLAGEGETQYF
-	TRBD1	15	TRBV5-1	TRBJ2-5	TGCGCCAGCAGCCCGGGACAGGGTATCCAAGAGACCCAGTACTTC	CASSPGQGIQETQYF
-	TRBD1	15	TRBV6-6	TRBJ1-2	TGTGCCAGCAGTCGTCTGGGACAGGGGGCGAATGGCTACACCTTC	CASSRLGQGANGYTF
-	-	14	TRBV6-5	TRBJ2-1	TGTGCCAGCAGCCTCGCAGGTGGATACAATGAGCAGTTCTTC	CASSLAGGYNEQFF
-	-	13	TRBV7-3	TRBJ1-6	TGTGCCAGCAGGAGGGTCGTTAATTCACCCCTCCACTTT	CASRRVVNSPLHF
-	TRBD2	15	TRBV5-4	TRBJ2-7	TGTGCCAGCAGCAAAAGACTAGCGGGAGAGCGCGAGCAGTACTTC	CASSKRLAGEREQYF
few	-	15	TRBV3-1/TRBV3-2	TRBJ1-6	TGTGCCAGCAGCCAAGATCAGATATCTAATTCACCCCTCCACTTT	CASSQDQISNSPLHF
-	-	15	TRBV6-4	TRBJ2-6	TGTGCCAGCAGTCATCTAGCTTTTGGGGCCAACGTCCTGACTTTC	CASSHLAFGANVLTF
-	TRBD2	15	TRBV19	TRBJ2-4	TGTGCCAGTAGTGATAGCGGGGGGTTTTGGGACATTCAGTACTTC	CASSDSGGFWDIQYF
-	-	15	TRBV6-5	TRBJ2-3	TGTGCCAGCACTTTAGAAGGGACTAGCACAGATACGCAGTATTTT	CASTLEGTSTDTQYF
-	TRBD2	16	TRBV5-1	TRBJ2-5	TGCGCCAGCAACTCAGCGGGATCGATTTTTGATAAGACCCAGTACTTC	CASNSAGSIFDKTQYF
-	-	13	TRBV5-1	TRBJ1-2	TGCGCCAGCAGCGTGGGACTTGGCTATGGCTACACCTTC	CASSVGLGYGYTF
-	-	14	TRBV10-3	TRBJ2-1	TGTGCCATCAGTGAGGCGGGACAGCTGAATGAGCAGTTCTTC	CAISEAGQLNEQFF
-	-	17	TRBV27	TRBJ1-4	TGTGCCAGCAGTTTCTCCAGGGGACCTGCAACTAATGAAAAACTGTTTTTT	CASSFSRGPATNEKLFF